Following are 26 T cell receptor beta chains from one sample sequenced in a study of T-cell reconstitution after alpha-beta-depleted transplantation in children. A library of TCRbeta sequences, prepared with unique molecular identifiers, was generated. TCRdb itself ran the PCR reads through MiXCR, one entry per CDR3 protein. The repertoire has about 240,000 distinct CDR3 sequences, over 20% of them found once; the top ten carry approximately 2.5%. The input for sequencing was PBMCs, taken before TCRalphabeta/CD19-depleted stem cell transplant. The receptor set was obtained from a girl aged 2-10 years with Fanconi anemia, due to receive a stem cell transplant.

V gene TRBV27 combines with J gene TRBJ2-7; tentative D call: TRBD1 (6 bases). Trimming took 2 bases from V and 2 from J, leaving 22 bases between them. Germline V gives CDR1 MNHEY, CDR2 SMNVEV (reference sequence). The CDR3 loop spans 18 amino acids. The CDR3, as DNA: TGTGCCAGCAGTTTAGGGTTCCCCGGGACAACTCCTACCTACGAGCAGTACTTC. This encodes CASSLGFPGTTPTYEQYF.

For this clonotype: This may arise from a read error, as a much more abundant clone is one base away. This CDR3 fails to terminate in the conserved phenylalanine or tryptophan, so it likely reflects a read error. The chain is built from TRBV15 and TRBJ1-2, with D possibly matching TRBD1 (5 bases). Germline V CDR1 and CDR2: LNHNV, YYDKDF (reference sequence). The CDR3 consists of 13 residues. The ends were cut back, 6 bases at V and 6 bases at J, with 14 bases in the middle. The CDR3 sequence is CATRIRGGDGYTS. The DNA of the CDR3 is TGTGCCACCAGAATAAGGGGAGGAGATGGCTACACCTCC.

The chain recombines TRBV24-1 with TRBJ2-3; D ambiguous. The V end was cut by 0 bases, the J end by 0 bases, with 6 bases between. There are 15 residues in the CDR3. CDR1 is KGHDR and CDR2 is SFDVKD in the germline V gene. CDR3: CATSDLQDSTDTQYF. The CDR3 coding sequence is TGTGCCACCAGTGATTTGCAGGACAGCACAGATACGCAGTATTTT.

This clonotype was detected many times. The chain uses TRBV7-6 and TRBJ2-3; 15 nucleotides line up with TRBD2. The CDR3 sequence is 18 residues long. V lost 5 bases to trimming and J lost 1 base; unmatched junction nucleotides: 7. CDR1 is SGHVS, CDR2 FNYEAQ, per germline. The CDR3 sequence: CASSPGLAGGDGTDTQYF. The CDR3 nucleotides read TGTGCCAGCAGCCCTGGACTAGCGGGAGGGGATGGCACAGATACGCAGTATTTT.

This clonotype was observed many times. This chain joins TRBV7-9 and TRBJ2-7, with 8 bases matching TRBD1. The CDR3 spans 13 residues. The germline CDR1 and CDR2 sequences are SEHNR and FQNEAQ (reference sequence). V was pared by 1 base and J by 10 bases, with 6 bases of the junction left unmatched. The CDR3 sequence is CASSLGKGTGQYF. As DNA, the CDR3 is TGTGCCAGCAGCTTAGGAAAGGGGACAGGCCAGTACTTC.

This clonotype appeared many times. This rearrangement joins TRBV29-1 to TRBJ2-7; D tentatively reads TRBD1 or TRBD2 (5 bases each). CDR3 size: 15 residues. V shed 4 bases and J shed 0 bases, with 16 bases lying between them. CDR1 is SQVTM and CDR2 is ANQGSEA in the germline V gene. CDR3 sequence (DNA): TGCAGCGTTGCAGTTACCGGGACGTACTCCTACGAGCAGTACTTC. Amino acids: CSVAVTGTYSYEQYF.

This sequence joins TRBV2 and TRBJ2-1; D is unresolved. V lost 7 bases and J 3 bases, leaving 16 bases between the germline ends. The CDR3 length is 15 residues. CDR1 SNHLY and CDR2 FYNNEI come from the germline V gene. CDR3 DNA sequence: TGTGCCAGCATAAAGAGGTGGGTCGGCTACAATGAGCAGTTCTTC. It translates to CASIKRWVGYNEQFF.

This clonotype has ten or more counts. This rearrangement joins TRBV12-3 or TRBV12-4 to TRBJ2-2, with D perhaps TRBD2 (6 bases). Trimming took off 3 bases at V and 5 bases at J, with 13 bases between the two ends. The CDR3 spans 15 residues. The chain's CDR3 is CASSFRRELTGELFF. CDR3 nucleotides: TGTGCCAGCAGTTTCCGCCGGGAGTTGACCGGGGAGCTGTTTTTT.

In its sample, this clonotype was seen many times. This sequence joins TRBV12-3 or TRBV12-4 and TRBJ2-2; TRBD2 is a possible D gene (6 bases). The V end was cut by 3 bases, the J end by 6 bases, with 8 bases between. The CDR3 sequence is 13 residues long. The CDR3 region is CASSFWGAGELFF. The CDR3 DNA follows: TGTGCCAGCAGTTTTTGGGGGGCCGGGGAGCTGTTTTTT.

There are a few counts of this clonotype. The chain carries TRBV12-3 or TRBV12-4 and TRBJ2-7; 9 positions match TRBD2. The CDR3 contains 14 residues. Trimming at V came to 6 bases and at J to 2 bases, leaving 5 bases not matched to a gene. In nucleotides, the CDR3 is TGTGCCAGCAGGTACAGCGGGGGGACCTACGAGCAGTACTTC. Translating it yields CASRYSGGTYEQYF.

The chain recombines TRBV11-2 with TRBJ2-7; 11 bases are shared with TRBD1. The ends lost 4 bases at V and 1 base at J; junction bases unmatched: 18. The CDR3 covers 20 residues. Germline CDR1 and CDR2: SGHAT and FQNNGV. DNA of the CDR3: TGTGCCAGCAGCTCTCTACCTGTGGGGACAGGGGGTTACGGATCCTACGAGCAGTACTTC. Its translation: CASSSLPVGTGGYGSYEQYF. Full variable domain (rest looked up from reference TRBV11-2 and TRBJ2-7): EAGVAQSPRYKIIEKRQSVAFWCNPISGHATLYWYQQILGQGPKLLIQFQNNGVVDDSQLPKDRFSAERLKGVDSTLKIQPAKLEDSAVYLCASSSLPVGTGGYGSYEQYFGPGTRLTVT.

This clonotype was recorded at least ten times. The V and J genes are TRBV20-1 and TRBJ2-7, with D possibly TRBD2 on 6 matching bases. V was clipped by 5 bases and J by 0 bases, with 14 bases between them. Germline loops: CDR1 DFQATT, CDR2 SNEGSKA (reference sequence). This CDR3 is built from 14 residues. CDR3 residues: CSALRLRDSYEQYF. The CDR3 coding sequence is TGCAGTGCTCTAAGGCTGCGGGACTCCTACGAGCAGTACTTC.

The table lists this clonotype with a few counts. The CDR3 sequence is CASSVLSVFRGNEQFF. DNA for the CDR3: TGTGCCAGCAGCGTTTTATCTGTCTTCCGGGGCAATGAGCAGTTCTTC. The chain carries TRBV9 and TRBJ2-1, with D perhaps matching TRBD2 (5 bases). The CDR3 is 16 amino acids. V lost 2 bases to trimming and J lost 6 bases, with 18 bases between them. CDR1 SGDLS and CDR2 YYNGEE come from the germline V gene. The complete variable domain, with remaining parts taken from reference TRBV9 and TRBJ2-1, reads DSGVTQTPKHLITATGQRVTLRCSPRSGDLSVYWYQQSLDQGLQFLIQYYNGEERAKGNILERFSAQQFPDLHSELNLSSLELGDSALYFCASSVLSVFRGNEQFFGPGTRLTVL.

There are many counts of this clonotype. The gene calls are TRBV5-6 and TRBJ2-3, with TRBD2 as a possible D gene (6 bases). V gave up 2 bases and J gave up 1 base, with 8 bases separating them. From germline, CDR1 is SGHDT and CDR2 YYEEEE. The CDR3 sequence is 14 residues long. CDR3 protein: CASSFVAGTDTQYF. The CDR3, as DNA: TGTGCCAGCAGCTTCGTAGCGGGCACAGATACGCAGTATTTT.

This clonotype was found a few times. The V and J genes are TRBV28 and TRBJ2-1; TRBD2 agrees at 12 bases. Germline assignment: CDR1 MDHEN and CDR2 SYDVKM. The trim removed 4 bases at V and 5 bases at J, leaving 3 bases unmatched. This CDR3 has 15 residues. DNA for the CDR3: TGTGCCAGCAGTTCCTGGACTAGCGGGAACAATGAGCAGTTCTTC. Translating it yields CASSSWTSGNNEQFF.

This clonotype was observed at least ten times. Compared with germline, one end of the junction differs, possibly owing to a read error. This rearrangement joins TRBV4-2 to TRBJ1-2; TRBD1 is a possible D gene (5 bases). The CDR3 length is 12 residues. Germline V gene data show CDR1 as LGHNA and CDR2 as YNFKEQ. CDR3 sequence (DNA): TGTGCCAGCGGCCAGGGTAACTATGGCTACACCTTC. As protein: CASGQGNYGYTF.

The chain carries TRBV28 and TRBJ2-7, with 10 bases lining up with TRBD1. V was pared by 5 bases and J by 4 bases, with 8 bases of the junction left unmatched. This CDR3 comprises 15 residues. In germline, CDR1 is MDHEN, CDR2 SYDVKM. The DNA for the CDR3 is TGTGCCAGCAGTCCGCTGGGACAGGGGTTTTACGAGCAGTACTTC. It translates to CASSPLGQGFYEQYF.

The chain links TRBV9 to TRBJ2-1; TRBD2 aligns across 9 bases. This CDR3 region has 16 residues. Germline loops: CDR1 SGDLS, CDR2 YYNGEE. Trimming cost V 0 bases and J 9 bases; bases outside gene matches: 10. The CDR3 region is CASSVVGGGADPEQFF. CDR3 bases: TGTGCCAGCAGCGTAGTGGGCGGGGGGGCTGACCCTGAGCAGTTCTTC. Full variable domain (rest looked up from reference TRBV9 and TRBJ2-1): DSGVTQTPKHLITATGQRVTLRCSPRSGDLSVYWYQQSLDQGLQFLIQYYNGEERAKGNILERFSAQQFPDLHSELNLSSLELGDSALYFCASSVVGGGADPEQFFGPGTRLTVL.

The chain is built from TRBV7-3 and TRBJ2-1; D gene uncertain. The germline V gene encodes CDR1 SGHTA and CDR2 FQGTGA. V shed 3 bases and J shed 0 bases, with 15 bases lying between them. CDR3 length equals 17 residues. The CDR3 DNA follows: TGTGCCAGCAGCTTCCGGGTTCTGACACTCTCCTACAATGAGCAGTTCTTC. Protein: CASSFRVLTLSYNEQFF.

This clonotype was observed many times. CDR3 protein: CSVDRGRGEDTQYF. The CDR3 DNA is TGCAGCGTTGATCGAGGACGCGGGGAAGATACGCAGTATTTT. The chain recombines TRBV29-1 with TRBJ2-3; tentatively, D is TRBD2 (6 bases). Germline V gives CDR1 SQVTM, CDR2 ANQGSEA. The CDR3 is 14 amino acids. V shed 3 bases and J shed 5 bases, with 15 bases lying between them.

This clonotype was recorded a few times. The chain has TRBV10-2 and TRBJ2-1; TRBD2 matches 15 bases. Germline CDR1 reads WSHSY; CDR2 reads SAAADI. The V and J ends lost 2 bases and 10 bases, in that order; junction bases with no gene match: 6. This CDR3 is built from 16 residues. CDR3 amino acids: CASSEIGLAGGPEQFF. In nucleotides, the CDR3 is TGCGCCAGCAGTGAGATTGGACTAGCGGGGGGGCCCGAGCAGTTCTTC.

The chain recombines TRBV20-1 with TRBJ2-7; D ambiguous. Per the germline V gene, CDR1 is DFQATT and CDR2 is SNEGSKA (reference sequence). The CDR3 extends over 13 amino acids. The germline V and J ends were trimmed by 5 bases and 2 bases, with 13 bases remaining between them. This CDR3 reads CSADDSSAYEQYF. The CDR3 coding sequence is TGCAGTGCTGACGACTCGTCAGCCTACGAGCAGTACTTC.

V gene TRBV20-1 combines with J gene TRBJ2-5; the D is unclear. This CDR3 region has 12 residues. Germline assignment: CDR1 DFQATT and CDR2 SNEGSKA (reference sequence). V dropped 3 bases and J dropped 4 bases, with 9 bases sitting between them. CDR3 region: CSASPALETQYF. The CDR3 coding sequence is TGCAGTGCTAGTCCCGCTTTAGAGACCCAGTACTTC.

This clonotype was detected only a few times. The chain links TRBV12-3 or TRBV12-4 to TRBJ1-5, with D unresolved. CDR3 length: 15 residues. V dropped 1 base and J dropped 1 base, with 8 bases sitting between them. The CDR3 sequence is CASSLGLPSNQPQHF. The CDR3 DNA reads TGTGCCAGCAGTTTAGGGCTACCAAGCAATCAGCCCCAGCATTTT.

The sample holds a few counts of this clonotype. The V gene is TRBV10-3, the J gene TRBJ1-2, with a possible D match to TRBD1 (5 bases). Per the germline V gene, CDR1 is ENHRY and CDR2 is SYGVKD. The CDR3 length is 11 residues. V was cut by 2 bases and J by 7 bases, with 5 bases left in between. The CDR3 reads CAISEQGGYTF. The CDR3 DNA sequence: TGTGCCATCAGTGAGCAGGGTGGCTACACCTTC.

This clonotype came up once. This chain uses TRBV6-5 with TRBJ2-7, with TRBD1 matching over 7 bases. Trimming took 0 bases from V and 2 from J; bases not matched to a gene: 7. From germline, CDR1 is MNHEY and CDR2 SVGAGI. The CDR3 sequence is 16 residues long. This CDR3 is CASSYSRGSVTYEQYF. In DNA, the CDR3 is TGTGCCAGCAGTTACTCCAGGGGGTCGGTCACCTACGAGCAGTACTTC.